The 14 T cell receptor beta chains given below trace back to one sample, sequenced in a study of shared clonotypes between healthy human individuals. The assay was immunoSEQ multiplex PCR, and TCRdb's table has in-frame clones only and misses some. The sample consists of hundreds of thousands of clones, approximately 79% of them appearing once. What was sequenced was memory CD4+ T cells sorted from blood. Stated subset: CD45RA-negative fraction. These receptors were obtained from a woman in her 30s in good health.

The chain couples TRBV19 to TRBJ1-5; D perhaps matches TRBD1 (5 bases). The ends were cut back, 1 base at V and 9 bases at J, with 13 bases in the middle. Germline V gene data show CDR1 as LNHDA and CDR2 as SQIVND (reference sequence). There are 14 residues in the CDR3. The CDR3 bases are TGTGCCAGTAGTATAGGGGACCGAACGATGCCCCAGCATTTT. Residues: CASSIGDRTMPQHF.

This clone appeared a single time. The chain is built from TRBV7-9 and TRBJ1-1, with TRBD1 as a possible D gene (5 bases). Germline V CDR1 and CDR2: SEHNR, FQNEAQ (reference sequence). V was shortened by 6 bases and J by 4 bases, with 15 bases between the two germline ends. This CDR3 is 14 amino acids long. This chain's CDR3 is CASRPGVGGTEAFF. CDR3 DNA sequence: TGTGCCAGCAGGCCCGGGGTCGGGGGCACTGAAGCTTTCTTT.

This chain connects TRBV2 to TRBJ2-1, with D maybe TRBD2 (6 bases). This CDR3 region has 15 residues. The ends were cut back, 2 bases at V and 3 bases at J, with 11 bases in the middle. Germline V gene sequence: CDR1 SNHLY, CDR2 FYNNEI. The CDR3 spells CASSERRGIYNEQFF. The CDR3 nucleotides read TGTGCCAGCAGTGAACGGCGGGGAATCTACAATGAGCAGTTCTTC. Using reference TRBV2 and TRBJ2-1 for the parts outside the CDR3, the full variable domain is EPEVTQTPSHQVTQMGQEVILRCVPISNHLYFYWYRQILGQKVEFLVSFYNNEISEKSEIFDDQFSVERPDGSNFTLKIRSTKLEDSAMYFCASSERRGIYNEQFFGPGTRLTVL.

V is TRBV7-6 and J is TRBJ2-7; the match to TRBD1 covers 7 bases. V shed 0 bases and J 3 bases; nucleotides not matched to a gene: 5. CDR3 size: 15 residues. Germline assignment: CDR1 SGHVS and CDR2 FNYEAQ. For the CDR3, the DNA is TGTGCCAGCAGCTTAGCTACGGGACAGAGCTACGAGCAGTACTTC. This translates into CASSLATGQSYEQYF.

Concerning this clone: This sample also contains other DNA sequences that code for the same CDR3. As DNA, the CDR3 is TGTGCCAGCTCACCACGGGCAGCCCAAGAGACCCAGTACTTC. Protein sequence: CASSPRAAQETQYF. This chain connects TRBV18 to TRBJ2-5; no clear D. V lost 1 base, J lost 1 base, and 7 bases lay in between. The CDR3 is 14 amino acids. From germline, CDR1 is KGHSH and CDR2 LQKENI.

The chain employs TRBV5-4 and TRBJ2-7, with TRBD2 matching 13 bases. The CDR3 contains 14 residues. In germline, CDR1 is SGHNT, CDR2 YYREEE (reference sequence). Trimming took 4 bases from V and 6 from J; bases not matched to a gene: 4. For the CDR3, the DNA is TGTGCCAGCAGCATGGGACTAGCGGGATTCGAGCAGTACTTC. It is translated as CASSMGLAGFEQYF.

The chain carries TRBV5-4 and TRBJ1-3; maybe TRBD1 (5 bases). The CDR3 runs to 17 residues. Per the germline V gene, CDR1 is SGHNT and CDR2 is YYREEE (reference sequence). Trimming shortened V by 2 bases and J by 2 bases, and 17 bases separated the two germline ends. The CDR3: CASSFRGGIGPGNTIYF. The DNA of the CDR3 is TGTGCCAGCAGCTTCCGTGGGGGTATAGGCCCTGGAAACACCATATATTTT.

J is TRBJ2-5 and V is TRBV19; D perhaps matches TRBD1 (6 bases). Germline CDR1 reads LNHDA; CDR2 reads SQIVND (reference sequence). The CDR3 has 16 residues. V was pared by 5 bases and J by 4 bases, with 20 bases between. The CDR3 sequence: CASSESSSWGLETQYF. For the CDR3, the DNA is TGTGCCAGTAGTGAGTCCTCTAGCTGGGGGCTAGAGACCCAGTACTTC.

V and J are TRBV29-1 and TRBJ2-3; D possibly matches TRBD1 or TRBD2 (5 bases each). V dropped 3 bases and J dropped 2 bases, with 6 bases sitting between them. This CDR3 has 12 amino acids. Germline values: CDR1 SQVTM, CDR2 ANQGSEA. This chain's CDR3 is CSVEGDTDTQYF. The DNA of the CDR3 is TGCAGCGTTGAGGGGGACACAGATACGCAGTATTTT.

CDR3: CASSELVNYGYTF. Written as DNA, the CDR3 is TGTGCCAGCAGTGAACTAGTTAACTATGGCTACACCTTC. The rearrangement links TRBV2 to TRBJ1-2; D is unresolved. Germline lookup yields CDR1 SNHLY and CDR2 FYNNEI. The CDR3 covers 13 residues. V was shortened by 2 bases and J by 1 base, with 5 bases between the two germline ends.

This chain joins TRBV5-1 and TRBJ2-3; unclear D gene. V lost 0 bases, J lost 3 bases, and 14 bases lay in between. Germline CDR1 is SGHRS and CDR2 is YFSETQ. The CDR3 runs 16 residues. For the CDR3, the DNA is TGCGCCAGCAGCTTGGAGGAGAGGAGACCTACAGATACGCAGTATTTT. Encoded protein: CASSLEERRPTDTQYF.

V is TRBV6-1 and J is TRBJ1-4; 7 bases are shared with TRBD1. Germline trimming cut 1 base from V and 7 bases from J; bases unmatched to any gene: 9. This CDR3 spans 16 amino acids. From germline, CDR1 is MNHNS and CDR2 SASEGT. This CDR3 is CASSEGRQGWVEKLFF. The CDR3, as DNA: TGTGCCAGCAGTGAAGGGCGACAGGGTTGGGTTGAAAAACTGTTTTTT.

The V and J genes are TRBV15 and TRBJ1-5; D uncertain. V lost 0 bases and J lost 4, with 16 bases in between. The CDR3 totals 17 residues. Germline V CDR1 and CDR2: LNHNV, YYDKDF (reference sequence). As DNA, the CDR3 is TGTGCCACCAGCAGAGAAGAGTTCGGAGAAAATAATCAGCCCCAGCATTTT. Translation gives CATSREEFGENNQPQHF.

The chain links TRBV2 to TRBJ1-3, with D maybe TRBD1 (5 bases). This CDR3 is built from 16 residues. The germline V gene has CDR1 SNHLY and CDR2 FYNNEI. Trimming cost V 4 bases and J 0 bases, with 13 bases left between them. In nucleotides, the CDR3 is TGTGCCAGCAGTGTTGACAGCCCCTTCTCTGGAAACACCATATATTTT. It yields the protein CASSVDSPFSGNTIYF.